A single sample is the source of the 32 T cell receptor beta chains below, sequenced in a study of blood T cell repertoires in COVID-19. Assay used: immunoSEQ multiplex PCR; TCRdb lists only in-frame clones, some missing. The sample records tens of thousands of clones, about 90% being singletons. Sequencing used peripheral blood. The receptors were gathered from a woman aged 60-70 years with active or convalescent COVID-19.

The V call is TRBV11-2, the J call TRBJ2-1; no clear D. There are 15 residues in the CDR3. From germline, CDR1 is SGHAT and CDR2 FQNNGV. The ends were cut back, 3 bases at V and 0 bases at J, with 9 bases in the middle. The CDR3 loop is CASSFDFSSYNEQFF. The CDR3 nucleotides read TGTGCCAGCAGCTTCGACTTCAGCTCCTACAATGAGCAGTTCTTC.

The chain recombines TRBV6-5 with TRBJ1-3; no firm D call. Trimming removed 0 bases from V and 4 bases from J, with 13 bases in between. The CDR3 is 16 residues long. Germline CDR1 reads MNHEY; CDR2 reads SVGAGI. CDR3 DNA: TGTGCCAGCAGTTACTCGTTTCAAGCCGGGGGAAACACCATATATTTT. Translation: CASSYSFQAGGNTIYF.

The rearrangement uses TRBV7-9 and TRBJ1-1; maybe TRBD1 (5 bases). V dropped 0 bases and J dropped 7 bases, with 9 bases sitting between them. Per germline, CDR1 SEHNR and CDR2 FQNEAQ (reference sequence). This CDR3 spans 13 amino acids. CDR3 DNA sequence: TGTGCCAGCAGCTTAGCTGGGGGGAATGAAGCTTTCTTT. Translated, it gives CASSLAGGNEAFF.

The genes are TRBV30 and TRBJ2-3; 11 nucleotides match TRBD2. The CDR3 totals 15 residues. The V segment lost 2 bases and the J segment 2 bases; nucleotides outside the gene matches: 3. Germline CDR1 and CDR2: GTSNPN and SVGIG (reference sequence). CDR3 sequence: CAWSHSGRATDTQYF. The DNA of the CDR3 is TGTGCCTGGAGTCATAGCGGGAGGGCCACAGATACGCAGTATTTT.

Comment on this clone: Sequence at one end of the junction differs from germline and may be a read error. This chain uses TRBV5-1 with TRBJ2-7, with 8 bases matching TRBD1. The CDR3 spans 12 residues. The germline gives CDR1 SGHRS, CDR2 YFSETQ. The CDR3 loop reads CASSSNRGLPSF. The DNA of the CDR3 is TGCGCCAGCAGTTCTAACAGGGGGTTACCGTCCTTC.

The chain uses TRBV7-9 and TRBJ1-1, with D possibly being TRBD1 (6 bases). V lost 8 bases to trimming and J lost 1 base, with 11 bases between them. The CDR3 consists of 13 residues. Germline lookup yields CDR1 SEHNR and CDR2 FQNEAQ (reference sequence). DNA for the CDR3: TGTGCCAGCGGAGTGACAGGGAACACTGAAGCTTTCTTT. This gives the protein CASGVTGNTEAFF.

The rearrangement uses TRBV19 and TRBJ2-6; no clear D. This CDR3 is built from 15 residues. CDR1 LNHDA and CDR2 SQIVND come from the germline V gene (reference sequence). Trimming took off 5 bases at V and 0 bases at J, with 8 bases between the two ends. The CDR3 region has the DNA TGTGCCAGTAGTCCACTCGTCTCTGGGGCCAACGTCCTGACTTTC. Translating gives CASSPLVSGANVLTF.

The V and J genes are TRBV6-5 and TRBJ2-1; possibly TRBD2 for D (5 bases). CDR3 size: 16 residues. CDR1 is MNHEY and CDR2 is SVGAGI in the germline V gene. The ends were cut back, 2 bases at V and 2 bases at J, with 13 bases in the middle. For the CDR3, the DNA is TGTGCCAGCAGTTACGGAGGTGGGCTGGCCTACAATGAGCAGTTCTTC. Protein sequence: CASSYGGGLAYNEQFF.

The chain couples TRBV25-1 to TRBJ1-1; 7 bases align to TRBD1. Looked up from germline, CDR1 is MGHDK and CDR2 is SYGVNS. The V and J ends lost 5 bases and 4 bases, in that order; junction bases with no gene match: 7. The CDR3 covers 14 residues. CDR3 bases: TGTGCCAGCAGTCGTGGAGGGGGCGTCACTGAAGCTTTCTTT. This sequence encodes CASSRGGGVTEAFF.

This clone has just one count. The V and J genes are TRBV30 and TRBJ1-1, with D possibly matching TRBD1 (5 bases). Trimming pared 3 bases from V and 1 base from J, leaving 9 bases between. The CDR3 has 13 amino acids. Germline V gene lookup returns CDR1 GTSNPN and CDR2 SVGIG (reference sequence). The CDR3 loop reads CAWRRGGNTEAFF. The CDR3 DNA follows: TGTGCCTGGAGAAGGGGAGGGAACACTGAAGCTTTCTTT.

This chain links TRBV5-6 with TRBJ1-5; D might be TRBD1 (5 bases). Deletions cut 2 bases from V and 3 bases from J, with 15 bases between. Germline assignment: CDR1 SGHDT and CDR2 YYEEEE. CDR3 length: 16 amino acids. CDR3 bases: TGTGCCAGCAGCTTAGCGTCGTGGGGGGACAATCAGCCCCAGCATTTT. This translates into CASSLASWGDNQPQHF.

The V and J genes are TRBV15 and TRBJ2-7; possibly TRBD1 for D (6 bases). The V gene lost 5 bases and the J gene lost 4 bases, with 15 bases spanning the gap. Germline assignment: CDR1 LNHNV and CDR2 YYDKDF (reference sequence). This CDR3 spans 14 amino acids. This CDR3 reads CATSGGREAYEQYF. DNA of the CDR3: TGTGCCACCAGCGGGGGCAGGGAAGCTTACGAGCAGTACTTC.

The CDR3 region has the DNA TGCGCCAGCAGCCATCATGCAGGGGGCGAGGAAGATCAGCCCCAGCATTTT. It encodes CASSHHAGGEEDQPQHF. The J gene is TRBJ1-5, the V gene TRBV4-1, with 8 nucleotides matching TRBD1. From germline, CDR1 is MGHRA and CDR2 YSYEKL. CDR3 size: 17 residues. V was pared by 3 bases and J by 5 bases, with 12 bases of the junction left unmatched.

This clone was recorded only once. The chain joins TRBV30 to TRBJ1-3; a possible D gene is TRBD1 (5 bases). Germline V gives CDR1 GTSNPN, CDR2 SVGIG (reference sequence). The CDR3 runs 14 residues. Trimming stripped 0 bases from V and 6 bases from J, with 12 bases between. CDR3 residues: CAWSVRGGANTIYF. CDR3 DNA sequence: TGTGCCTGGAGTGTACGGGGGGGTGCAAACACCATATATTTT. The variable domain in full, with the rest retrieved from reference TRBV30 and TRBJ1-3, is SQTIHQWPATLVQPVGSPLSLECTVEGTSNPNLYWYRQAAGRGLQLLFYSVGIGQISSEVPQNLSASRPQDRQFILSSKKLLLSDSGFYLCAWSVRGGANTIYFGEGSWLTVV.

The V call is TRBV27, the J call TRBJ1-5; 8 bases map to TRBD1. Germline V gene lookup returns CDR1 MNHEY and CDR2 SMNVEV (reference sequence). The CDR3 spans 14 residues. V trimming: 2 bases; J trimming: 6 bases; junction bases outside the gene matches: 3. Here the CDR3 reads CASSLGRGPQPQHF. The CDR3 DNA follows: TGTGCCAGCAGTTTAGGCAGGGGGCCTCAGCCCCAGCATTTT.

The V call is TRBV24-1, the J call TRBJ1-5; D is unclear. V dropped 5 bases and J dropped 7 bases, with 8 bases sitting between them. Germline values: CDR1 KGHDR, CDR2 SFDVKD. The length of the CDR3 is 12 residues. This chain's CDR3 is CATSGPGQPQHF. The DNA for the CDR3 is TGTGCCACCAGTGGTCCGGGGCAGCCCCAGCATTTT.

This chain connects TRBV2 to TRBJ1-2; D perhaps matches TRBD1 (5 bases). CDR3 length: 14 residues. Trimming took off 7 bases at V and 8 bases at J, with 20 bases between the two ends. Per the germline V gene, CDR1 is SNHLY and CDR2 is FYNNEI. This CDR3 is CASTESGGFGGYTF. Here the CDR3 DNA reads TGTGCCAGCACCGAATCGGGGGGTTTTGGAGGCTACACCTTC.

This chain links TRBV6-2 or TRBV6-3 with TRBJ2-2; possible D gene TRBD1, 8 bases. Trimming took off 6 bases at V and 4 bases at J, with 21 bases between the two ends. The CDR3 contains 17 residues. Germline V gives CDR1 MNHEY, CDR2 SVGEGT. DNA of the CDR3: TGTGCCAGCAGCCCTTACGGACAGGGAGGGCGCACCGGGGAGCTGTTTTTT. Translation: CASSPYGQGGRTGELFF.

In its sample, this clone was seen once. The CDR3 DNA reads as TGTGCCAGCAGTTTACCCCCCGGACAGGGCCACACTGAAGCTTTCTTT. It specifies CASSLPPGQGHTEAFF. The V and J genes are TRBV28 and TRBJ1-1, with 8 bases that match TRBD1. The CDR3 extends over 16 amino acids. J lost 3 bases, V lost 2 bases, and 8 bases had no gene match. The germline V gene encodes CDR1 MDHEN and CDR2 SYDVKM.

This clone was seen a single time. The chain combines TRBV7-2 with TRBJ1-3; the D gene is possibly TRBD1 (5 bases). Germline CDR1 and CDR2: SGHTA and FQGNSA. The CDR3 extends over 15 amino acids. V dropped 0 bases and J dropped 4 bases, with 10 bases sitting between them. DNA of the CDR3: TGTGCCAGCAGCTTAGCAGCAGGGTCCGGAAACACCATATATTTT. Encoded protein: CASSLAAGSGNTIYF.

This clone has only one observation. The chain recombines TRBV29-1 with TRBJ2-2, with 8 bases aligning to TRBD1. V gave up 7 bases and J gave up 7 bases; unmatched junction bases: 11. CDR1 SQVTM and CDR2 ANQGSEA come from the germline V gene. The CDR3 loop spans 14 amino acids. The CDR3 region has the DNA TGCAGCGCTAAGGACAGGGAGGATGGCGGGGAGCTGTTTTTT. Residues: CSAKDREDGGELFF.

The rearrangement uses TRBV19 and TRBJ1-5; no clear D. The CDR3 length is 16 residues. Looked up from germline, CDR1 is LNHDA and CDR2 is SQIVND (reference sequence). Trimming removed 1 base from V and 2 bases from J, with 12 bases in between. The chain's CDR3 is CASSIVNSQGNQPQHF. As DNA, the CDR3 is TGTGCCAGTAGTATAGTAAACAGTCAGGGCAATCAGCCCCAGCATTTT.

The rearrangement links TRBV12-3 or TRBV12-4 to TRBJ1-1; 7 bases are shared with TRBD1. V lost 9 bases to trimming and J lost 4 bases; unmatched junction nucleotides: 8. The length of the CDR3 is 13 residues. The CDR3 region has the DNA TGTGCCAGAGTGACAGGGAGTCTCACTGAAGCTTTCTTT. As protein: CARVTGSLTEAFF.

V and J are TRBV25-1 and TRBJ1-1; D not certain. This CDR3 is built from 13 residues. Per the germline V gene, CDR1 is MGHDK and CDR2 is SYGVNS. The V end lost 5 bases, the J end lost 1 base, and 8 bases lay between the germline ends. In nucleotides, the CDR3 is TGTGCCAGCAGTAGGGCGGGGAACACTGAAGCTTTCTTT. This codes for CASSRAGNTEAFF. Combining the CDR3 with reference TRBV25-1 and TRBJ1-1 gives the whole variable domain EADIYQTPRYLVIGTGKKITLECSQTMGHDKMYWYQQDPGMELHLIHYSYGVNSTEKGDLSSESTVSRIRTEHFPLTLESARPSHTSQYLCASSRAGNTEAFFGQGTRLTVV.

The chain joins TRBV20-1 to TRBJ1-6, with 10 bases identical to TRBD1. This CDR3 is 14 amino acids long. The germline CDR1 and CDR2 sequences are DFQATT and SNEGSKA (reference sequence). V shed 3 bases, J shed 8 bases, and the junction held 4 bases outside the gene matches. The CDR3 sequence: CSASTGTGDSPLHF. CDR3 bases: TGCAGTGCTAGTACCGGGACAGGGGATTCACCCCTCCACTTT.

V gene TRBV7-9 combines with J gene TRBJ1-2, with D perhaps matching TRBD1 (6 bases). The CDR3 loop spans 16 amino acids. Germline lookup yields CDR1 SEHNR and CDR2 FQNEAQ (reference sequence). Trimming took off 7 bases at V and 3 bases at J, with 21 bases between the two ends. This CDR3 is CASTYSYRDSDYGYTF. For the CDR3, the DNA is TGTGCCAGCACCTATAGTTACAGGGATTCGGACTATGGCTACACCTTC.

The chain combines TRBV7-9 with TRBJ2-2; TRBD2 matches 7 bases. This CDR3 has 14 residues. CDR1 is SEHNR, CDR2 FQNEAQ, per germline (reference sequence). The trim removed 2 bases at V and 7 bases at J, leaving 4 bases unmatched. The CDR3 DNA is TGTGCCAGCAGCTTAATAGCGGGCATCGGGGAGCTGTTTTTT. It encodes CASSLIAGIGELFF.

The V and J genes are TRBV12-1 and TRBJ2-7; the D call in the table, TRBD1, was not verified against the DNA. TRBV12-1 is termed a pseudogene. The CDR3 has 15 amino acids. The CDR3 is CASSPRQGASHEQYF. For the CDR3, the DNA is TGTGCCAGCAGCCCTCGGCAGGGGGCAAGCCACGAGCAGTACTTC.

This rearrangement joins TRBV6-5 to TRBJ1-2, with TRBD1 as a possible D gene (6 bases). V was shortened by 8 bases and J by 8 bases, with 24 bases between the two germline ends. Per germline, CDR1 MNHEY and CDR2 SVGAGI. This CDR3 contains 15 residues. The CDR3 region is CASQINRAGAEGYTF. The CDR3 DNA follows: TGTGCCAGCCAAATTAACAGGGCAGGGGCGGAGGGCTACACCTTC.

This chain connects TRBV27 to TRBJ2-3; perhaps TRBD2 as D (6 bases). There are 13 residues in the CDR3. V lost 8 bases to trimming and J lost 0 bases, with 9 bases between them. In germline, CDR1 is MNHEY, CDR2 SMNVEV (reference sequence). This chain's CDR3 is CASRDSSTDTQYF. Written as DNA, the CDR3 is TGTGCCAGCCGGGACTCAAGCACAGATACGCAGTATTTT.

The rearrangement uses TRBV28 and TRBJ1-5; no clear D gene. The CDR3 contains 15 residues. Between the trimmed V and J ends, which lost 4 bases and 0 bases, there was a span of 10 bases. CDR1 and CDR2 from the germline V gene are MDHEN and SYDVKM. CDR3 residues: CASSSYPGSNQPQHF. CDR3 nucleotides: TGTGCCAGCAGTTCTTATCCGGGTAGCAATCAGCCCCAGCATTTT.

The chain is built from TRBV7-8 and TRBJ2-5; tentatively, D is TRBD2 (5 bases). The germline gives CDR1 SGHVS, CDR2 FQNEAQ. V dropped 0 bases and J dropped 7 bases, with 15 bases sitting between them. The CDR3 is made up of 15 amino acids. The CDR3 is CASSLATTLEGTQYF. CDR3 nucleotide sequence: TGTGCCAGCAGCTTAGCGACTACACTGGAAGGGACCCAGTACTTC.